Below, 30 T cell receptor beta chains from the same sample are listed, as sequenced in a study of control samples from healthy donors and cancer patients. The table came from immunoSEQ multiplex PCR; TCRdb's copy has only in-frame clones and leaves some out. The repertoire holds roughly 25,000 clones, with approximately 91% as singletons. What was sequenced was PBMCs. The source of these receptors is a man aged 50 or older with lung cancer.

This chain uses TRBV6-4 with TRBJ2-4; maybe TRBD2 (5 bases). CDR3 length: 15 amino acids. The V end lost 6 bases, the J end lost 0 bases, and 12 bases lay between the germline ends. Germline V gives CDR1 MRHNA, CDR2 SNTAGT. This CDR3 reads CASSATRGAKNIQYF. As DNA, the CDR3 is TGTGCCAGCAGCGCCACTAGAGGAGCCAAAAACATTCAGTACTTC.

The chain joins TRBV11-3 to TRBJ1-6, with unresolved D. Trimming pared 4 bases from V and 8 bases from J, leaving 6 bases between. The CDR3 sequence is 12 residues long. Germline-derived CDR1 and CDR2 are SGHNT and YENEEA. The CDR3 nucleotides read TGTGCCAGCAGCTCCCGAGATTCACCCCTCCACTTT. This gives the protein CASSSRDSPLHF.

The J gene is TRBJ2-7, the V gene TRBV10-3, with D tentatively TRBD1 or TRBD2 (5 bases each). In germline, CDR1 is ENHRY, CDR2 SYGVKD. This CDR3 is built from 15 residues. Trimming pared 3 bases from V and 4 bases from J, leaving 16 bases between. The CDR3 region has the DNA TGTGCCATCAGTGACCCCCGGGACCCCCTTTACGAGCAGTACTTC. Protein: CAISDPRDPLYEQYF.

This clone has only one observation. CDR3 sequence: CASSEMVQGTYEQYF. CDR3 nucleotides: TGTGCCAGCAGTGAAATGGTACAGGGGACCTACGAGCAGTACTTC. The V call is TRBV6-1, the J call TRBJ2-7; TRBD1 matches at 7 bases. Looked up from germline, CDR1 is MNHNS and CDR2 is SASEGT. The CDR3 sequence is 15 residues long. V was clipped by 2 bases and J by 2 bases; unmatched bases: 6.

V is TRBV11-2 and J is TRBJ2-3; D possibly uses TRBD1 or TRBD2 (5 bases each). The CDR3 is 16 residues long. CDR1 SGHAT and CDR2 FQNNGV come from the germline V gene. Trimming took off 3 bases at V and 2 bases at J, with 15 bases between the two ends. CDR3 nucleotide sequence: TGTGCCAGCAGCTTCTGGGGGAGCTCTACCACAGATACGCAGTATTTT. Residues: CASSFWGSSTTDTQYF.

The chain carries TRBV7-2 and TRBJ1-1; D not resolved. V was cut by 5 bases and J by 9 bases, with 16 bases left in between. This CDR3 has 13 amino acids. Germline V CDR1 and CDR2: SGHTA, FQGNSA. The CDR3: CASSPQRRSQAFF. CDR3 DNA: TGTGCCAGCAGCCCACAACGAAGGTCTCAAGCTTTCTTT.

The CDR3 nucleotides read TGTGCCAGCAGGAAAGGGACAGTTCAAGAGACCCAGTACTTC. Protein: CASRKGTVQETQYF. This chain links TRBV28 with TRBJ2-5, with 7 bases lining up with TRBD1. CDR3 length equals 14 residues. The trim removed 6 bases at V and 2 bases at J, leaving 6 bases unmatched. CDR1 MDHEN and CDR2 SYDVKM come from the germline V gene.

The chain couples TRBV5-1 to TRBJ1-3; weak D call: TRBD1 (6 bases). Trimming removed 4 bases at V and 4 bases at J, with 12 bases between. Germline V gene data show CDR1 as SGHRS and CDR2 as YFSETQ. There are 14 residues in the CDR3. The chain's CDR3 is CASSPDQGGNTIYF. The CDR3 nucleotides are TGCGCCAGCAGCCCGGACCAGGGGGGAAACACCATATATTTT.

The chain combines TRBV7-3 with TRBJ2-7; a weak D match, TRBD2 (5 bases). V was pared by 3 bases and J by 5 bases, with 11 bases between. Germline loops: CDR1 SGHTA, CDR2 FQGTGA. CDR3 length equals 13 residues. The CDR3 DNA reads as TGTGCCAGCAGCTTTAACAAGAGGGACGAGCAGTACTTC. Amino acids: CASSFNKRDEQYF.

This chain joins TRBV5-6 and TRBJ1-1, with TRBD1 as a possible D gene (5 bases). The CDR3 sequence is 14 residues long. V was trimmed by 2 bases and J by 2 bases, leaving 10 bases between them. CDR1 and CDR2 (germline): SGHDT, YYEEEE. CDR3 sequence (DNA): TGTGCCAGCAGCTTCGGGACGGATAACACTGAAGCTTTCTTT. It yields the protein CASSFGTDNTEAFF.

This sequence joins TRBV21-1 and TRBJ2-5; the D call TRBD2 from the table was never checked on the DNA. TRBV21-1 is shown as a pseudogene. The CDR3 loop spans 16 amino acids. This CDR3 is CASSHRGLAYQETQYF. The CDR3 region has the DNA TGTGCCAGCAGCCATCGGGGACTAGCGTACCAAGAGACCCAGTACTTC.

The genes are TRBV6-4 and TRBJ2-3; D perhaps matches TRBD2 (6 bases). V lost 0 bases and J lost 2, with 9 bases in between. CDR1 is MRHNA and CDR2 is SNTAGT in the germline V gene. CDR3 length equals 15 residues. The CDR3 nucleotides are TGTGCCAGCAGTGACTCGGGACTCCCCACAGATACGCAGTATTTT. Translated: CASSDSGLPTDTQYF.

Only a few counts were recorded for this clone. The chain has TRBV3-1 (or the pseudogene TRBV3-2) and TRBJ1-3; D remains ambiguous. Trimming removed 0 bases at V and 0 bases at J, with 15 bases between. The CDR3 loop spans 18 amino acids. Germline V CDR1 and CDR2: LGHDT, YNNKEL (reference sequence). The CDR3 sequence is CASSQDTAVRGSGNTIYF. DNA for the CDR3: TGTGCCAGCAGCCAAGATACCGCAGTGAGAGGCTCTGGAAACACCATATATTTT.

V and J are TRBV28 and TRBJ1-6; tentative D call: TRBD1 (6 bases). The CDR3 is made up of 13 amino acids. From germline, CDR1 is MDHEN and CDR2 SYDVKM. V lost 7 bases, J lost 5 bases, and 9 bases lay in between. CDR3 sequence: CASNRVDNSPLHF. CDR3 in DNA: TGTGCCAGCAACAGGGTGGATAATTCACCCCTCCACTTT.

V and J are TRBV6-5 and TRBJ2-7; 10 nucleotides line up with TRBD1. Germline V gene lookup returns CDR1 MNHEY and CDR2 SVGAGI. The CDR3 is 14 residues long. Germline trimming cut 4 bases from V and 3 bases from J; bases unmatched to any gene: 3. The CDR3 reads CASSWGQGIYEQYF. The CDR3, as DNA: TGTGCCAGCAGTTGGGGACAGGGGATCTACGAGCAGTACTTC.

The chain recombines TRBV12-5 with TRBJ1-6, with D perhaps TRBD1 (6 bases). The CDR3 loop spans 16 amino acids. V gave up 6 bases and J gave up 0 bases, with 12 bases separating them. Germline-derived CDR1 and CDR2 are LGHNT and FRNRAP. In nucleotides, the CDR3 is TGTGCTAGTGGGTCAACAGGGAGCTCCTATAATTCACCCCTCCACTTT. This codes for CASGSTGSSYNSPLHF.

The gene calls are TRBV6-6 and TRBJ2-7; 10 bases match TRBD1. This CDR3 is built from 15 residues. The V gene's germline CDR1 is MNHNY and CDR2 SVGAGI (reference sequence). V gave up 2 bases and J gave up 2 bases; unmatched junction bases: 3. DNA of the CDR3: TGTGCCAGCAGTTACCCGGGACAGGGGACCTACGAGCAGTACTTC. Encoded protein: CASSYPGQGTYEQYF.

This chain joins TRBV9 and TRBJ1-6, with 7 positions matching TRBD1. In germline, CDR1 is SGDLS, CDR2 YYNGEE. After removal of 2 bases from V and 8 bases from J, the junction contained 7 bases not matched to a gene. CDR3 length equals 15 residues. The CDR3 DNA sequence: TGTGCCAGCAGCGTGACAGGGATTCGTGATTCACCCCTCCACTTT. This translates into CASSVTGIRDSPLHF.

The DNA for the CDR3 is TGTGCCAGCAGCTCCATGGACAGTAGCTCCTATAATTCACCCCTCCACTTT. This translates into CASSSMDSSSYNSPLHF. The chain couples TRBV5-6 to TRBJ1-6; a possible D gene is TRBD1 (6 bases). Germline V gives CDR1 SGHDT, CDR2 YYEEEE. Trimming cost V 3 bases and J 0 bases, with 13 bases left between them. The CDR3 is 17 amino acids.

The chain employs TRBV4-3 and TRBJ2-7; 9 bases are a match to TRBD1. This CDR3 spans 13 amino acids. Per germline, CDR1 LGHNA and CDR2 YSLEER. J lost 3 bases, V lost 4 bases, and 1 base had no gene match. This CDR3 reads CASSRGQGYEQYF. CDR3 DNA: TGCGCCAGCAGCCGGGGACAGGGCTACGAGCAGTACTTC.

J is TRBJ2-2 and V is TRBV25-1; 8 nucleotides align to TRBD1. CDR3 length equals 14 residues. Germline values: CDR1 MGHDK, CDR2 SYGVNS. Trimming took 5 bases from V and 3 from J; bases not matched to a gene: 2. The CDR3 coding sequence is TGTGCCAGCAGTACGGACAGGGACACCGGGGAGCTGTTTTTT. Its protein is CASSTDRDTGELFF.

This clone was counted only a few times. This chain uses TRBV29-1 with TRBJ2-5, with TRBD1 as a possible D gene (6 bases). V lost 5 bases and J 5 bases, leaving 9 bases between the germline ends. CDR3 length equals 11 residues. The germline CDR1 and CDR2 sequences are SQVTM and ANQGSEA. CDR3: CSVPTGETQYF. The CDR3 region has the DNA TGCAGCGTTCCTACAGGGGAGACCCAGTACTTC. Combining the CDR3 with reference TRBV29-1 and TRBJ2-5 gives the whole variable domain SAVISQKPSRDICQRGTSLTIQCQVDSQVTMMFWYRQQPGQSLTLIATANQGSEATYESGFVIDKFPISRPNLTFSTLTVSNMSPEDSSIYLCSVPTGETQYFGPGTRLLVL.

The V and J genes are TRBV2 and TRBJ2-3; no firm D call. V was pared by 2 bases and J by 2 bases, with 23 bases between. This CDR3 comprises 19 residues. Per the germline V gene, CDR1 is SNHLY and CDR2 is FYNNEI. This chain's CDR3 is CASSEILGDTFVSTDTQYF. DNA for the CDR3: TGTGCCAGCAGTGAAATTTTAGGCGACACATTCGTTTCCACAGATACGCAGTATTTT.

The chain has TRBV5-1 and TRBJ1-2; TRBD1 matches 8 bases. With V trimmed by 0 bases and J by 3 bases, 7 bases remained unmatched. Germline V gene data show CDR1 as SGHRS and CDR2 as YFSETQ. The CDR3 has 16 amino acids. CDR3 in amino acids: CASSLVPTGADYGYTF. CDR3 sequence (DNA): TGCGCCAGCAGCTTGGTGCCGACAGGGGCCGACTATGGCTACACCTTC. Complete variable domain (other parts from reference TRBV5-1 and TRBJ1-2): KAGVTQTPRYLIKTRGQQVTLSCSPISGHRSVSWYQQTPGQGLQFLFEYFSETQRNKGNFPGRFSGRQFSNSRSEMNVSTLELGDSALYLCASSLVPTGADYGYTFGSGTRLTVV.

The chain is built from TRBV28 and TRBJ2-1, with D perhaps TRBD1 or TRBD2 (5 bases each). This CDR3 is 16 amino acids long. In germline, CDR1 is MDHEN, CDR2 SYDVKM. Trimming removed 7 bases from V and 7 bases from J, with 23 bases in between. CDR3 bases: TGTGCCAGCATCTCTACCGGGGCAGAGGGTTGGAATGAGCAGTTCTTC. As protein: CASISTGAEGWNEQFF. The variable domain in full, with the rest retrieved from reference TRBV28 and TRBJ2-1, is DVKVTQSSRYLVKRTGEKVFLECVQDMDHENMFWYRQDPGLGLRLIYFSYDVKMKEKGDIPEGYSVSREKKERFSLILESASTNQTSMYLCASISTGAEGWNEQFFGPGTRLTVL.

The chain couples TRBV19 to TRBJ1-2, with 7 bases lining up with TRBD1. V was clipped by 3 bases and J by 5 bases; unmatched bases: 6. Germline lookup yields CDR1 LNHDA and CDR2 SQIVND (reference sequence). CDR3 length equals 14 residues. DNA for the CDR3: TGTGCCAGTAGTATTCTAGGACAGGCTTATGGCTACACCTTC. This encodes CASSILGQAYGYTF. Drawing the rest from reference TRBV19 and TRBJ1-2, the complete variable domain is DGGITQSPKYLFRKEGQNVTLSCEQNLNHDAMYWYRQDPGQGLRLIYYSQIVNDFQKGDIAEGYSVSREKKESFPLTVTSAQKNPTAFYLCASSILGQAYGYTFGSGTRLTVV.

This chain joins TRBV3-1 (or the pseudogene TRBV3-2) and TRBJ1-2; 7 bases line up with TRBD1. CDR1 is LGHDT, CDR2 YNNKEL, per germline (reference sequence). This CDR3 region has 14 residues. J gave up 5 bases and V 4 bases, and 7 bases lay outside the gene matches. In DNA form, the CDR3 reads TGTGCCAGCAGCCTTCAGGGACAGTTGTATGGCTACACCTTC. This translates into CASSLQGQLYGYTF.

This chain joins TRBV18 and TRBJ2-7; TRBD2 agrees at 15 bases. The CDR3 is made up of 17 amino acids. CDR1 and CDR2 (germline): KGHSH, LQKENI. The J segment lost 3 bases and the V segment lost 0 bases, leaving 3 bases of the junction unmatched. This CDR3 reads CASSPPGLAGGIYEQYF. The DNA for the CDR3 is TGTGCCAGCTCACCACCGGGACTAGCGGGGGGTATCTACGAGCAGTACTTC.

The chain links TRBV6-5 to TRBJ1-1; D remains ambiguous. The CDR3 spans 14 residues. The V end lost 2 bases, the J end lost 1 base, and 8 bases lay between the germline ends. Germline V gene lookup returns CDR1 MNHEY and CDR2 SVGAGI. This CDR3 is CASSYRPGNTEAFF. Written as DNA, the CDR3 is TGTGCCAGCAGTTACAGACCGGGGAACACTGAAGCTTTCTTT.

In its sample, this clone was seen a few times. One end of the junction does not line up with germline, which may come from a read error. The V and J genes are TRBV12-5 and TRBJ1-1, with a weak D call TRBD1 (6 bases). Germline V lookup: CDR1 LGHNT, CDR2 FRNRAP. The CDR3 consists of 14 residues. The CDR3 sequence is CASGLGTVKTEAFF. DNA for the CDR3: TGTGCTAGTGGTTTGGGGACAGTGAAGACTGAAGCTTTCTTT.